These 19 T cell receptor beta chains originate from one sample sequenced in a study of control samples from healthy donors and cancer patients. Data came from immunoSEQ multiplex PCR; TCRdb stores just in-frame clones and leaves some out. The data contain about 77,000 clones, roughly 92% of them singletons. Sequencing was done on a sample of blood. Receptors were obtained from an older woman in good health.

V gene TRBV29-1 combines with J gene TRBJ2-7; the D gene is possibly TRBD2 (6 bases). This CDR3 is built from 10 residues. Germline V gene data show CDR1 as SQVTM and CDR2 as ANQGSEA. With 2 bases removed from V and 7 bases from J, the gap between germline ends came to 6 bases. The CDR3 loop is CSVERGEQYF. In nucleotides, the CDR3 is TGCAGCGTTGAACGGGGGGAGCAGTACTTC.

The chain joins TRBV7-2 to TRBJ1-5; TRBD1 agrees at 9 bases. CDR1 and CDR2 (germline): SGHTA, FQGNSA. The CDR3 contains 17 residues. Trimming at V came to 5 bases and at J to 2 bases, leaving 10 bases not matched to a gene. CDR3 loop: CASSPGQGGRGNQPQHF. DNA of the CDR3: TGTGCCAGCAGCCCGGGACAGGGAGGGAGAGGCAATCAGCCCCAGCATTTT.

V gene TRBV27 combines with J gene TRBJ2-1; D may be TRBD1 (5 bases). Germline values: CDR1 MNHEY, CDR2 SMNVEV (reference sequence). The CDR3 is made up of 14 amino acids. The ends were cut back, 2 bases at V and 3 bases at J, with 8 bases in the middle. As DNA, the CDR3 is TGTGCCAGCAGTTTAGTGGGGCACTACAATGAGCAGTTCTTC. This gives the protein CASSLVGHYNEQFF.

In DNA form, the CDR3 reads TGTGCCAGCAGCCGGGGATTGGGGGCAACTAATGAAAAACTGTTTTTT. Amino acid sequence: CASSRGLGATNEKLFF. The chain joins TRBV5-6 to TRBJ1-4; D may be TRBD1 (5 bases). The CDR3 extends over 16 amino acids. Germline lookup yields CDR1 SGHDT and CDR2 YYEEEE. With 4 bases removed from V and 0 bases from J, the gap between germline ends came to 13 bases. Supplemented by reference TRBV5-6 and TRBJ1-4, the full variable domain reads DAGVTQSPTHLIKTRGQQVTLRCSPKSGHDTVSWYQQALGQGPQFIFQYYEEEERQRGNFPDRFSGHQFPNYSSELNVNALLLGDSALYLCASSRGLGATNEKLFFGSGTQLSVL.

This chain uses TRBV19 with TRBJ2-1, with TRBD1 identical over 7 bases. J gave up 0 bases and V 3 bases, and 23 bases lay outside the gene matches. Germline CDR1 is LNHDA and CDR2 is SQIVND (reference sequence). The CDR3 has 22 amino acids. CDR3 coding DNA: TGTGCCAGTAGTATGAGAGGTGGGGCGTGGCGGCGGACAGGCAGCTCCTACAATGAGCAGTTCTTC. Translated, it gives CASSMRGGAWRRTGSSYNEQFF.

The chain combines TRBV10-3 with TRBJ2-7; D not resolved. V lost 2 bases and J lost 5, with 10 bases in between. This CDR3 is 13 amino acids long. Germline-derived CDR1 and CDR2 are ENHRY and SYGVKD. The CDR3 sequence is CAISEIESHEQYF. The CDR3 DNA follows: TGTGCCATCAGTGAGATAGAGTCCCACGAGCAGTACTTC.

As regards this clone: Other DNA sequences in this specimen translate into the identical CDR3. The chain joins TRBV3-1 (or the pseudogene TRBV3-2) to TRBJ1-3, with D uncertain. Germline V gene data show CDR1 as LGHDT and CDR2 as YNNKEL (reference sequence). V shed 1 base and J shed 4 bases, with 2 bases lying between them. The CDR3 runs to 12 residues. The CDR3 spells CASSQGGNTIYF. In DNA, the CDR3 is TGTGCCAGCAGCCAAGGCGGAAACACCATATATTTT.

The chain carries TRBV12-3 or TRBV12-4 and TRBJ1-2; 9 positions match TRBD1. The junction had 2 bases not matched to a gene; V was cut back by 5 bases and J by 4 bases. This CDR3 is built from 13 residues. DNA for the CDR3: TGTGCCAGCAGTCTGGGACAGGGCTATGGCTACACCTTC. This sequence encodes CASSLGQGYGYTF.

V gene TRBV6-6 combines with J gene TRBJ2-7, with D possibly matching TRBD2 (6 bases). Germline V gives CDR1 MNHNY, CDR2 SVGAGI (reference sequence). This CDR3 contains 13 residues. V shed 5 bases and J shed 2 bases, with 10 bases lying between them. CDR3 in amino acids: CASSPPGAYEQYF. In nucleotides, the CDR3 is TGTGCCAGCAGTCCCCCGGGAGCCTACGAGCAGTACTTC.

CDR3: CAIRETGGAETQYF. In DNA form, the CDR3 reads TGTGCCATCAGGGAGACAGGGGGCGCGGAGACCCAGTACTTC. The gene calls are TRBV10-3 and TRBJ2-5; 10 bases align to TRBD1. The CDR3 runs to 14 residues. Germline CDR1 and CDR2: ENHRY and SYGVKD. J gave up 5 bases and V 6 bases, and 6 bases lay outside the gene matches.

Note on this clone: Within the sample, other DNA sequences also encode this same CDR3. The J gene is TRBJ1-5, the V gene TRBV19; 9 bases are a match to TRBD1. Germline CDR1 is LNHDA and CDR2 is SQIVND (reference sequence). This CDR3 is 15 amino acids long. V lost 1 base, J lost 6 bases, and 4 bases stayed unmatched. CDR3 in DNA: TGTGCCAGTAGTATAGGGGGACAGGGTAGTCAGCCCCAGCATTTT. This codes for CASSIGGQGSQPQHF.

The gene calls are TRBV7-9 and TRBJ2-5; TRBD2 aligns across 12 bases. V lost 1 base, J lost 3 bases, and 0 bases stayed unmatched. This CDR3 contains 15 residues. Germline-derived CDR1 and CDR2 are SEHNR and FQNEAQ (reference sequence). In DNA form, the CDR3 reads TGTGCCAGCAGCTTAGGGACTAGCGGGGAAGAGACCCAGTACTTC. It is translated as CASSLGTSGEETQYF.

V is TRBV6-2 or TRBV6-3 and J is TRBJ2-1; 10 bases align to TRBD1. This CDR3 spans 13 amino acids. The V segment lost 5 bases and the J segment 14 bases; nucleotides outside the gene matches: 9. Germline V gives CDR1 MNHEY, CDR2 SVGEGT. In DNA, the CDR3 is TGTGCCAGCAGTACCTCGACAGGGGGCATGGAGTTCTTC. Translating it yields CASSTSTGGMEFF.

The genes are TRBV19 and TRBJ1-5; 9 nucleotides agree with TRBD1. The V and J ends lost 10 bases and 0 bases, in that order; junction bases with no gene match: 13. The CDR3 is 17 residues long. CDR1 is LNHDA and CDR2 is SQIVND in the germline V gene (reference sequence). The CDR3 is CAKRPGQGPYSNQPQHF. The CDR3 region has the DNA TGTGCCAAGAGACCGGGACAGGGACCTTATAGCAATCAGCCCCAGCATTTT.

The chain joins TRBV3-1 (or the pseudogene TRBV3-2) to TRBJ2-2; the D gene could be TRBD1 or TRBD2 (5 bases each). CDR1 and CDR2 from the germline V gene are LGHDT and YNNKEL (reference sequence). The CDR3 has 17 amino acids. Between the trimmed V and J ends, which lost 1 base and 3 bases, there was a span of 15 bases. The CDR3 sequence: CASSQVLRGSYTGELFF. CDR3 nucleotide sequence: TGTGCCAGCAGCCAAGTCCTGAGGGGCAGCTACACCGGGGAGCTGTTTTTT.

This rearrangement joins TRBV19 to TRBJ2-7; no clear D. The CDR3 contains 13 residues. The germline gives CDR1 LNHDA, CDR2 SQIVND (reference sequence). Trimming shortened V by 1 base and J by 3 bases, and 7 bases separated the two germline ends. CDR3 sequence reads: CASSIGLLYEQYF. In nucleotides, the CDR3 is TGTGCCAGTAGTATAGGACTCCTCTACGAGCAGTACTTC.

This chain's CDR3 is CASSSPRDRGTYEQYF. The CDR3, as DNA: TGTGCCAGCAGCTCCCCCAGGGACAGGGGAACCTACGAGCAGTACTTC. The rearrangement uses TRBV7-9 and TRBJ2-7, with TRBD1 identical over 10 bases. CDR3 length: 16 residues. Germline V gene data show CDR1 as SEHNR and CDR2 as FQNEAQ (reference sequence). V shed 4 bases, J shed 2 bases, and the junction held 8 bases outside the gene matches.

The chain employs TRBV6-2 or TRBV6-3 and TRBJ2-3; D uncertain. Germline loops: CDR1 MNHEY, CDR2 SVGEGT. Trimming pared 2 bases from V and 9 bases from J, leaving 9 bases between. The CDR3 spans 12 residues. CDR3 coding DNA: TGTGCCAGCAGTTACCCGACCCCGACGCAGTATTTT. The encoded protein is CASSYPTPTQYF.

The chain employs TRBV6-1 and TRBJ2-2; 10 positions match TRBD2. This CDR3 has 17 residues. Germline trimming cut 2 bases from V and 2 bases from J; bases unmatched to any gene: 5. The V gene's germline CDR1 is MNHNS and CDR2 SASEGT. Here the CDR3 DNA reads TGTGCCAGCAGTGAAAACCGACTAGCGGGTAACACCGGGGAGCTGTTTTTT. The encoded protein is CASSENRLAGNTGELFF.